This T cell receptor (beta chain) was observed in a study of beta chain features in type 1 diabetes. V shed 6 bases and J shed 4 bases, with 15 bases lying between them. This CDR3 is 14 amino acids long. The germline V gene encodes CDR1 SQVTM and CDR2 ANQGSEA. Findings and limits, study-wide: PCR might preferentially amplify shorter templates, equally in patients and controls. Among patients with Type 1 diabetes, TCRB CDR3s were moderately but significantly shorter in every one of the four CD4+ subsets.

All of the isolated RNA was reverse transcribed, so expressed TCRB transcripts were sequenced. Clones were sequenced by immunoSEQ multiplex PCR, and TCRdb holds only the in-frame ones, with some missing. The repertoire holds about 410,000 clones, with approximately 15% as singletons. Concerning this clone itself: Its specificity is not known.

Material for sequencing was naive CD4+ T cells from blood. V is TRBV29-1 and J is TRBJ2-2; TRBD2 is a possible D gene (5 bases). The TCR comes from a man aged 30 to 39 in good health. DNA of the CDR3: TGCAGCGTCGCACCGGGAACCCCCACCGGGGAGCTGTTTTTT. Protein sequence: CSVAPGTPTGELFF.